A single sample is the source of the 21 T cell receptor beta chains below, sequenced in a study of T-cell reconstitution after alpha-beta-depleted transplantation in children. Preparation of the TCRbeta library was carried out with unique molecular identifiers. One entry per CDR3 protein results from TCRdb running MiXCR on the PCR reads. The sample yields about 640,000 distinct CDR3 sequences, approximately 15% seen once. The sequencing here drew on PBMCs from the stem cell graft donor, taken from the stem cell graft. Source of these receptors: a human donor who donated a stem cell graft to a child with acute myeloid leukemia.

Ten or more counts support this clonotype. The rearrangement uses TRBV7-2 and TRBJ2-1; the match to TRBD1 covers 8 bases. Germline V CDR1 and CDR2: SGHTA, FQGNSA. Trimming cost V 0 bases and J 8 bases; bases outside gene matches: 9. The CDR3 runs 16 residues. The DNA for the CDR3 is TGTGCCAGCAGCTTAGCAGACAGGGGAATGGTTCATGAGCAGTTCTTC. Its translation is CASSLADRGMVHEQFF. Filled out from reference TRBV7-2 and TRBJ2-1, the complete variable domain reads GAGVSQSPSNKVTEKGKDVELRCDPISGHTALYWYRQSLGQGLEFLIYFQGNSAPDKSGLPSDRFSAERTGGSVSTLTIQRTQQEDSAVYLCASSLADRGMVHEQFFGPGTRLTVL.

This chain links TRBV24-1 with TRBJ2-1; 9 bases map to TRBD1. The CDR3 totals 15 residues. V shed 10 bases, J shed 4 bases, and the junction held 10 bases outside the gene matches. Germline V lookup: CDR1 KGHDR, CDR2 SFDVKD. The CDR3 region is CATGQGYIGYNEQFF. CDR3 in DNA: TGTGCCACGGGACAGGGTTATATTGGGTACAATGAGCAGTTCTTC.

CDR3 nucleotides: TGCGCCAGCAGCCACGGTCCTCGGTCCGAAGAGACCCAGTACTTC. Protein product: CASSHGPRSEETQYF. The chain couples TRBV4-3 to TRBJ2-5; D is unclear. CDR1 LGHNA and CDR2 YSLEER come from the germline V gene. The CDR3 length is 15 residues. The V gene lost 3 bases and the J gene lost 3 bases, with 14 bases spanning the gap.

This clonotype was counted only a few times. The rearrangement joins TRBV5-1 to TRBJ2-7; 9 bases are a match to TRBD1. CDR1 is SGHRS, CDR2 YFSETQ, per germline. J was trimmed by 2 bases and V by 0 bases; bases with no gene match: 3. The CDR3 spans 15 residues. The CDR3 DNA reads as TGCGCCAGCAGCTTGGGGACAGGGGACCCCTACGAGCAGTACGTC. It is translated as CASSLGTGDPYEQYV.

The chain links TRBV7-2 to TRBJ1-5, with TRBD1 identical over 7 bases. The CDR3 is 16 residues long. CDR1 and CDR2 from the germline V gene are SGHTA and FQGNSA. V was clipped by 1 base and J by 5 bases; unmatched bases: 8. As DNA, the CDR3 is TGTGCCAGCAGCTTAGAGTTCGCAGGGGGGTATCAGCCCCAGCATTTT. Residues: CASSLEFAGGYQPQHF.

In its sample, this clonotype was seen many times. This chain uses TRBV4-3 with TRBJ2-7; D is ambiguous. The CDR3 spans 16 residues. With 4 bases removed from V and 4 bases from J, the gap between germline ends came to 20 bases. Germline V gene data show CDR1 as LGHNA and CDR2 as YSLEER. The CDR3 loop is CASSRDIAVVRYEQYF. The CDR3 DNA is TGCGCCAGCAGCCGAGACATCGCAGTAGTAAGGTACGAGCAGTACTTC.

The rearrangement joins TRBV6-2 or TRBV6-3 to TRBJ2-5; D not resolved. Germline-derived CDR1 and CDR2 are MNHEY and SVGEGT. V was shortened by 6 bases and J by 5 bases, with 19 bases between the two germline ends. The CDR3 is 15 residues long. In DNA, the CDR3 is TGTGCCAGCAGACCATCTAGGGCCCCTCCGGAGACCCAGTACTTC. It yields the protein CASRPSRAPPETQYF.

This clonotype was observed at least ten times. J is TRBJ2-3 and V is TRBV20-1; 7 nucleotides agree with TRBD2. This CDR3 is 14 amino acids long. Germline V gives CDR1 DFQATT, CDR2 SNEGSKA (reference sequence). CDR3 DNA: TGCACCCCCGGGGAGGGGAGTAGGACAGATACGCAGTATTTT. Translation: CTPGEGSRTDTQYF.

At least ten counts were recorded for this clonotype. This chain links TRBV5-5 with TRBJ2-7, with D possibly matching TRBD1 (6 bases). The CDR3 is 14 residues long. CDR1 is SGHKS and CDR2 is YYEKEE in the germline V gene (reference sequence). V shed 1 base and J shed 2 bases, with 10 bases lying between them. CDR3 region: CASSLSGDPYEQYV. Here the CDR3 DNA reads TGTGCCAGCAGCTTGTCAGGGGACCCCTACGAGCAGTACGTC.

This chain links TRBV12-3 or TRBV12-4 with TRBJ2-5; the match to TRBD2 covers 10 bases. Unmatched junction bases numbered 8, after V lost 5 bases and J lost 2 bases. This CDR3 is 16 amino acids long. CDR3 amino acids: CASSTSGTGWQETQYF. The CDR3 DNA follows: TGTGCCAGCAGTACTAGCGGGACAGGATGGCAAGAGACCCAGTACTTC.

This clonotype was detected only a few times. The chain carries TRBV20-1 and TRBJ2-2, with 8 bases lining up with TRBD1. This CDR3 contains 12 residues. Germline loops: CDR1 DFQATT, CDR2 SNEGSKA (reference sequence). The CDR3 sequence: CRGQGNTGELFF. CDR3 nucleotide sequence: TGCAGAGGACAGGGGAACACCGGGGAGCTGTTTTTT.

This clonotype showed up just a few times. CDR3 DNA: TGCAGTGCTAGATCAAGGGGGCATAGCACCGGGGAGCTGTTTTTT. This codes for CSARSRGHSTGELFF. This chain joins TRBV20-1 and TRBJ2-2, with 7 nucleotides matching TRBD1. The CDR3 extends over 15 amino acids. With 2 bases clipped from V and 4 bases from J, the junction kept 7 bases outside the gene matches. Germline values: CDR1 DFQATT, CDR2 SNEGSKA (reference sequence).

This clonotype was counted a single time. The rearrangement links TRBV7-9 to TRBJ2-6, with D perhaps matching TRBD1 or TRBD2 (5 bases each). CDR3 size: 16 residues. Trimming pared 8 bases from V and 0 bases from J, leaving 14 bases between. Germline values: CDR1 SEHNR, CDR2 FQNEAQ (reference sequence). CDR3: CASLEGTLSGANVLTF. In nucleotides, the CDR3 is TGTGCCAGCTTAGAGGGGACCCTCTCTGGGGCCAACGTCCTGACTTTC.

The chain is built from TRBV7-2 and TRBJ2-3, with D hard to call. V lost 5 bases and J lost 2, with 14 bases in between. The CDR3 spans 15 residues. Germline lookup yields CDR1 SGHTA and CDR2 FQGNSA. Here the CDR3 reads CASSPFSATTDTQYF. In DNA form, the CDR3 reads TGTGCCAGCAGCCCGTTCTCGGCTACCACAGATACGCAGTATTTT.

This clonotype was found many times. The rearrangement links TRBV25-1 to TRBJ1-2; possible D gene TRBD1, 6 bases. Trimming shortened V by 4 bases and J by 7 bases, and 13 bases separated the two germline ends. CDR3 length: 13 amino acids. CDR1 MGHDK and CDR2 SYGVNS come from the germline V gene. The CDR3 is CASSVSTGFGYTF. The DNA of the CDR3 is TGTGCCAGCAGTGTCTCAACAGGGTTTGGCTACACCTTC.

This clonotype was counted ten times or more. The V gene is TRBV15, the J gene TRBJ2-1; D perhaps matches TRBD2 (6 bases). From germline, CDR1 is LNHNV and CDR2 YYDKDF (reference sequence). The length of the CDR3 is 13 residues. The V end was cut by 5 bases, the J end by 8 bases, with 13 bases between. The CDR3 region is CATSGAGGYEQFF. DNA of the CDR3: TGTGCCACCAGCGGAGCGGGCGGTTATGAGCAGTTCTTC.

The J gene is TRBJ2-5, the V gene TRBV7-2, with D unclear. Germline loops: CDR1 SGHTA, CDR2 FQGNSA. The CDR3 totals 15 residues. Trimming left V 5 bases short and J 2 bases short, with 15 bases between. CDR3 DNA sequence: TGTGCCAGCAGCCCCTCCTGGACGGTACAAGAGACCCAGTACTTC. Protein sequence: CASSPSWTVQETQYF.

J is TRBJ2-3 and V is TRBV2; 15 bases match TRBD2. The CDR3 contains 15 residues. Germline V CDR1 and CDR2: SNHLY, FYNNEI. The ends lost 9 bases at V and 3 bases at J; junction bases unmatched: 4. The CDR3 sequence is CASHGLAGGTDTQYF. The CDR3 DNA is TGTGCCAGTCACGGACTAGCGGGGGGGACAGATACGCAGTATTTT. Variable domain in full (rest from reference TRBV2 and TRBJ2-3): EPEVTQTPSHQVTQMGQEVILRCVPISNHLYFYWYRQILGQKVEFLVSFYNNEISEKSEIFDDQFSVERPDGSNFTLKIRSTKLEDSAMYFCASHGLAGGTDTQYFGPGTRLTVL.

This clonotype came up many times. V and J are TRBV10-3 and TRBJ1-3; no definite D call. V gave up 3 bases and J gave up 6 bases, with 9 bases separating them. This CDR3 comprises 13 residues. Germline-derived CDR1 and CDR2 are ENHRY and SYGVKD. CDR3 nucleotides: TGTGCCATCAGTGACACACCTCCAAACACCATATATTTT. This encodes CAISDTPPNTIYF.

This clonotype was seen many times. The chain carries TRBV20-1 and TRBJ2-7; 8 bases are a match to TRBD2. V trimming: 3 bases; J trimming: 2 bases; junction bases outside the gene matches: 6. Germline assignment: CDR1 DFQATT and CDR2 SNEGSKA (reference sequence). The CDR3 sequence is 14 residues long. The CDR3 coding sequence is TGCAGTGCTAGGGGGACTAGGGATGCCTACGAGCAGTACTTC. This translates into CSARGTRDAYEQYF.

The rearrangement links TRBV4-2 to TRBJ1-4, with D unclear. Germline CDR1 LGHNA, CDR2 YNFKEQ. The CDR3 has 17 residues. Deletions cut 2 bases from V and 4 bases from J, with 17 bases between. The CDR3 region is CASSQHTDGPINEKLFF. The CDR3 bases are TGTGCCAGCAGCCAACACACCGACGGACCGATTAATGAAAAACTGTTTTTT.